The 17 T cell receptor beta chains presented below share a single source sample, sequenced in a study of blood T cell repertoires in COVID-19. Repertoires were generated with immunoSEQ multiplex PCR, while TCRdb's copy carries only in-frame clones and drops some. The table shows some 390,000 clones, with about 89% occurring only once. The sequenced sample was peripheral blood. These receptors were collected from a woman aged 60-70 years with COVID-19, enrolled during active disease.

Only one count was recorded for this clone. The DNA of the CDR3 is TGCGCCAGCAGCTTTATCGGGACAGGGGGCCCGGACACCATATATTTT. Its translation is CASSFIGTGGPDTIYF. The J gene is TRBJ1-3, the V gene TRBV5-1; 12 bases align to TRBD1. The CDR3 is 16 amino acids. With V trimmed by 2 bases and J by 8 bases, 8 bases remained unmatched. Germline-derived CDR1 and CDR2 are SGHRS and YFSETQ. Supplemented by reference TRBV5-1 and TRBJ1-3, the full variable domain reads KAGVTQTPRYLIKTRGQQVTLSCSPISGHRSVSWYQQTPGQGLQFLFEYFSETQRNKGNFPGRFSGRQFSNSRSEMNVSTLELGDSALYLCASSFIGTGGPDTIYFGEGSWLTVV.

The table lists this clone with many counts. The gene calls are TRBV28 and TRBJ2-7; no clear D gene. Between the trimmed V and J ends, which lost 6 bases and 6 bases, there was a span of 12 bases. Germline assignment: CDR1 MDHEN and CDR2 SYDVKM. This CDR3 contains 12 residues. The CDR3: CASRALHGEQYF. DNA of the CDR3: TGTGCCAGCAGAGCTCTTCATGGCGAGCAGTACTTC. Together with reference TRBV28 and TRBJ2-7, the CDR3 gives the full variable domain: DVKVTQSSRYLVKRTGEKVFLECVQDMDHENMFWYRQDPGLGLRLIYFSYDVKMKEKGDIPEGYSVSREKKERFSLILESASTNQTSMYLCASRALHGEQYFGPGTRLTVT.

The rearrangement joins TRBV7-2 to TRBJ2-2; 8 bases line up with TRBD1. Germline V gene data show CDR1 as SGHTA and CDR2 as FQGNSA. CDR3 length: 16 residues. Unmatched junction bases numbered 7, after V lost 1 base and J lost 6 bases. In DNA, the CDR3 is TGTGCCAGCAGCTTAGGGACAGGGCGATGGGCCGGGGAGCTGTTTTTT. Its translation is CASSLGTGRWAGELFF.

The chain employs TRBV15 and TRBJ1-5, with D maybe TRBD1 (5 bases). The germline V gene has CDR1 LNHNV and CDR2 YYDKDF (reference sequence). The V gene lost 1 base and the J gene lost 4 bases, with 8 bases spanning the gap. This CDR3 region has 14 residues. CDR3 amino acids: CATSRGRGNQPQHF. The CDR3 coding sequence is TGTGCCACCAGCAGAGGACGGGGGAATCAGCCCCAGCATTTT.

V and J are TRBV30 and TRBJ2-5, with 10 bases identical to TRBD2. Losses at the gene ends were 2 bases for V and 5 bases for J; bases not matched to a gene: 5. The CDR3 contains 14 residues. The germline gives CDR1 GTSNPN, CDR2 SVGIG (reference sequence). The CDR3 loop reads CAWSTLAGMETQYF. The CDR3 nucleotides are TGTGCCTGGAGTACACTAGCGGGGATGGAGACCCAGTACTTC. The complete variable domain, with remaining parts taken from reference TRBV30 and TRBJ2-5, reads SQTIHQWPATLVQPVGSPLSLECTVEGTSNPNLYWYRQAAGRGLQLLFYSVGIGQISSEVPQNLSASRPQDRQFILSSKKLLLSDSGFYLCAWSTLAGMETQYFGPGTRLLVL.

The V gene is TRBV28, the J gene TRBJ2-5, with 9 nucleotides matching TRBD2. The germline gives CDR1 MDHEN, CDR2 SYDVKM. J was trimmed by 5 bases and V by 6 bases; bases with no gene match: 7. There are 14 residues in the CDR3. In nucleotides, the CDR3 is TGTGCCAGCAGCCTAGCGGGGAACCGGGAGACCCAGTACTTC. Protein sequence: CASSLAGNRETQYF.

CDR3 sequence reads: CASSFQGGNTEAFF. The CDR3 DNA reads as TGTGCCAGCAGCTTCCAGGGGGGGAACACTGAAGCTTTCTTT. This chain links TRBV7-8 with TRBJ1-1; 7 nucleotides line up with TRBD1. The CDR3 extends over 14 amino acids. CDR1 SGHVS and CDR2 FQNEAQ come from the germline V gene. After removal of 3 bases from V and 1 base from J, the junction contained 2 bases not matched to a gene.

The chain recombines TRBV6-2 or TRBV6-3 with TRBJ1-2, with a weak D call TRBD1 (6 bases). CDR1 and CDR2 from the germline V gene are MNHEY and SVGEGT. V lost 4 bases to trimming and J lost 4 bases, with 10 bases between them. The CDR3 has 13 amino acids. The CDR3 here is CASSFTDSYGYTF. For the CDR3, the DNA is TGTGCCAGCAGTTTCACGGACAGCTATGGCTACACCTTC.

This rearrangement joins TRBV28 to TRBJ2-5, with D possibly matching TRBD1 (6 bases). Per germline, CDR1 MDHEN and CDR2 SYDVKM. Between the trimmed V and J ends, which lost 7 bases and 3 bases, there was a span of 15 bases. This CDR3 spans 14 amino acids. This CDR3 is CASTLRAGEETQYF. CDR3 bases: TGTGCCAGCACCCTCAGGGCAGGGGAAGAGACCCAGTACTTC.

CDR3 residues: CAISDVGSAGNQPQHF. CDR3 in DNA: TGTGCCATCAGTGACGTTGGTAGCGCGGGGAATCAGCCCCAGCATTTT. This chain uses TRBV10-3 with TRBJ1-5; D ambiguous. CDR1 is ENHRY and CDR2 is SYGVKD in the germline V gene. This CDR3 region has 16 residues. Deletions cut 3 bases from V and 4 bases from J, with 16 bases between.

V and J are TRBV11-2 and TRBJ1-1; no firm D call. The CDR3 is made up of 12 amino acids. Germline CDR1 SGHAT, CDR2 FQNNGV. The V end was cut by 2 bases, the J end by 2 bases, with 3 bases between. The chain's CDR3 is CASSLQNTEAFF. The CDR3 nucleotides read TGTGCCAGCAGCTTACAAAACACTGAAGCTTTCTTT.

The rearrangement uses TRBV18 and TRBJ1-2; TRBD1 agrees at 7 bases. There are 14 residues in the CDR3. Germline V gene lookup returns CDR1 KGHSH and CDR2 LQKENI. Losses at the gene ends were 4 bases for V and 6 bases for J; bases not matched to a gene: 8. CDR3 sequence reads: CASSRRQGEDGYTF. The CDR3 DNA sequence: TGTGCCAGCTCACGGCGACAGGGAGAGGATGGCTACACCTTC.

The chain uses TRBV6-5 and TRBJ2-7, with D possibly matching TRBD1 (6 bases). Germline CDR1 reads MNHEY; CDR2 reads SVGAGI. Trimming cost V 8 bases and J 3 bases, with 20 bases left between them. This CDR3 has 15 amino acids. Written as DNA, the CDR3 is TGTGCCAGCCACCACCGAGGGGGTGGCGGCTACGAGCAGTACTTC. This translates into CASHHRGGGGYEQYF.

This rearrangement joins TRBV5-1 to TRBJ2-3; D is perhaps TRBD1 (6 bases). Germline V gene sequence: CDR1 SGHRS, CDR2 YFSETQ. V lost 2 bases to trimming and J lost 3 bases, with 7 bases between them. There are 13 residues in the CDR3. As DNA, the CDR3 is TGCGCCAGCAGCTTCACAGGGACAGATACGCAGTATTTT. Protein: CASSFTGTDTQYF.

About this clone: Other DNA sequences in this sample translate to the same CDR3. The chain uses TRBV18 and TRBJ2-5, with 7 bases that match TRBD1. Germline CDR1 and CDR2: KGHSH and LQKENI. J lost 5 bases, V lost 3 bases, and 3 bases had no gene match. This CDR3 comprises 13 residues. CDR3 sequence reads: CASSPGQVETQYF. DNA for the CDR3: TGTGCCAGCTCACCCGGACAGGTGGAGACCCAGTACTTC.

This chain uses TRBV9 with TRBJ2-3; 10 bases are shared with TRBD1. The germline gives CDR1 SGDLS, CDR2 YYNGEE. The CDR3 totals 17 residues. Losses at the gene ends were 3 bases for V and 1 base for J; bases not matched to a gene: 8. CDR3 sequence (DNA): TGTGCCAGCAGCGCCTTGGGACAGGGGATGCGCACAGATACGCAGTATTTT. It is translated as CASSALGQGMRTDTQYF.

The genes are TRBV29-1 and TRBJ2-5; D is uncertain. The CDR3 is 14 residues long. Germline-derived CDR1 and CDR2 are SQVTM and ANQGSEA. Trimming took off 4 bases at V and 3 bases at J, with 15 bases between the two ends. For the CDR3, the DNA is TGCAGCGTTGGCGGCAGACTCCGAGAAGAGACCCAGTACTTC. This codes for CSVGGRLREETQYF.